A single sample gave rise to the 23 T cell receptor beta chains below, sequenced in a study of cytomegalovirus exposure and HLA in healthy donors. Researchers ran the PCR with 60 Vbeta and 13 Jbeta primers. The assay was immunoSEQ multiplex PCR, and TCRdb's table has in-frame clones only and misses some. The profile shows around 150,000 clones, about 85% of them singletons. Sample: PBMCs. The receptors shown here come from a man between 18 and 29 years old in good health and CMV-seropositive.

This clone has a handful of counts. This rearrangement joins TRBV9 to TRBJ2-1; TRBD2 matches 9 bases. Losses at the gene ends were 4 bases for V and 5 bases for J; bases not matched to a gene: 13. Germline CDR1 and CDR2: SGDLS and YYNGEE. The CDR3 is made up of 17 amino acids. The chain's CDR3 is CASSPRVGAGGHNEQFF. DNA for the CDR3: TGTGCCAGCAGCCCCCGCGTTGGAGCGGGGGGTCACAATGAGCAGTTCTTC.

CDR3 bases: TGTGCCTGCCTTGACCCCGGGACAGAGAGGGACTATGGCTACACCTTC. This codes for CACLDPGTERDYGYTF. V usage is TRBV30 and J usage is TRBJ1-2; 7 bases fit TRBD1. Germline V CDR1 and CDR2: GTSNPN, SVGIG (reference sequence). The trim removed 6 bases at V and 3 bases at J, leaving 16 bases unmatched. The CDR3 has 16 amino acids.

CDR3 amino acids: CASSFVYSSYEQYF. CDR3 nucleotide sequence: TGTGCCAGCAGCTTCGTATACAGTTCCTACGAGCAGTACTTC. The gene calls are TRBV7-9 and TRBJ2-7; no definite D call. The CDR3 extends over 14 amino acids. Germline V gene sequence: CDR1 SEHNR, CDR2 FQNEAQ (reference sequence). Trimming took 3 bases from V and 1 from J, leaving 10 bases between them.

The V gene is TRBV9, the J gene TRBJ2-5; 7 bases align to TRBD1. Germline values: CDR1 SGDLS, CDR2 YYNGEE. Trimming at V came to 7 bases and at J to 4 bases, leaving 13 bases not matched to a gene. This CDR3 comprises 15 residues. The CDR3 loop reads CASGGRGGRPETQYF. The CDR3 DNA is TGTGCCAGCGGGGGTCGAGGGGGCCGCCCAGAGACCCAGTACTTC.

The V and J genes are TRBV19 and TRBJ2-5, with D perhaps matching TRBD1 (6 bases). The germline V gene encodes CDR1 LNHDA and CDR2 SQIVND (reference sequence). V was trimmed by 9 bases and J by 5 bases, leaving 13 bases between them. The CDR3 is 12 residues long. The DNA of the CDR3 is TGTGCCAGCTCCAGGGGTGGGGAGACCCAGTACTTC. Its protein is CASSRGGETQYF.

The chain is built from TRBV6-5 and TRBJ2-7; TRBD2 matches 7 bases. Germline V gives CDR1 MNHEY, CDR2 SVGAGI. The CDR3 spans 15 residues. The ends lost 2 bases at V and 2 bases at J; junction bases unmatched: 6. The CDR3 spells CASSYSSGRPYEQYF. CDR3 coding DNA: TGTGCCAGCAGTTACAGTAGCGGGCGCCCCTACGAGCAGTACTTC.

Comment on this clone: This sample includes further DNA sequences coding for the same CDR3. This chain links TRBV29-1 with TRBJ2-7, with 7 nucleotides matching TRBD1. Germline loops: CDR1 SQVTM, CDR2 ANQGSEA. J lost 4 bases, V lost 6 bases, and 3 bases had no gene match. The CDR3 has 11 residues. The CDR3 loop is CSVGTEYEQYF. The CDR3 DNA reads TGCAGCGTCGGGACAGAGTACGAGCAGTACTTC.

The V call is TRBV10-3, the J call TRBJ1-2; D is undetermined. The ends were cut back, 0 bases at V and 2 bases at J, with 10 bases in the middle. The CDR3 totals 15 residues. Germline CDR1 is ENHRY and CDR2 is SYGVKD. The CDR3 reads CAISESAGLNYGYTF. CDR3 coding DNA: TGTGCCATCAGTGAGTCTGCGGGCTTAAACTATGGCTACACCTTC.

V gene TRBV11-3 combines with J gene TRBJ2-1, with 7 bases that match TRBD2. CDR3 length: 15 amino acids. With V trimmed by 4 bases and J by 0 bases, 3 bases remained unmatched. Germline V CDR1 and CDR2: SGHNT, YENEEA. CDR3 sequence (DNA): TGTGCCAGCAGCTCGGGGGGTCTCTCCTACAATGAGCAGTTCTTC. It yields the protein CASSSGGLSYNEQFF.

The chain recombines TRBV6-5 with TRBJ2-1, with 9 bases fitting TRBD2. With V trimmed by 6 bases and J by 8 bases, 8 bases remained unmatched. The CDR3 covers 14 residues. The germline V gene has CDR1 MNHEY and CDR2 SVGAGI. The CDR3: CASSPTSGWYEQFF. DNA of the CDR3: TGTGCCAGCAGCCCAACTAGCGGGTGGTATGAGCAGTTCTTC.

The V gene is TRBV6-5, the J gene TRBJ1-2; TRBD1 matches 8 bases. Germline-derived CDR1 and CDR2 are MNHEY and SVGAGI. This CDR3 region has 14 residues. With V trimmed by 6 bases and J by 0 bases, 3 bases remained unmatched. The CDR3 bases are TGTGCCAGCAGGGGACAGGCAGCTAACTATGGCTACACCTTC. This codes for CASRGQAANYGYTF.

V and J are TRBV27 and TRBJ2-7, with 7 bases matching TRBD1. The CDR3 loop spans 14 amino acids. The J segment lost 1 base and the V segment lost 5 bases, leaving 5 bases of the junction unmatched. CDR1 is MNHEY, CDR2 SMNVEV, per germline (reference sequence). In nucleotides, the CDR3 is TGTGCCAGCAGTCCCTTGGGACAGTCCTACGAGCAGTACTTC. The encoded protein is CASSPLGQSYEQYF.

This clone was seen only once. The sample has other DNA sequences that encode this CDR3 too. The chain links TRBV4-1 to TRBJ2-6; 15 bases line up with TRBD2. This CDR3 is built from 18 residues. Germline CDR1 reads MGHRA; CDR2 reads YSYEKL. The junction had 8 bases not matched to a gene; V was cut back by 2 bases and J by 9 bases. CDR3 nucleotide sequence: TGCGCCAGCAGCCAACTGGGACTAGCGGGGGGAGCAGGCAACGTCCTGACTTTC. Amino acids: CASSQLGLAGGAGNVLTF.

The V call is TRBV6-6, the J call TRBJ1-3; D is unresolved. This CDR3 is built from 15 residues. Germline assignment: CDR1 MNHNY and CDR2 SVGAGI (reference sequence). V shed 3 bases and J shed 0 bases, with 9 bases lying between them. The CDR3 loop is CASSYGGASGNTIYF. For the CDR3, the DNA is TGTGCCAGCAGTTATGGAGGAGCCTCTGGAAACACCATATATTTT.

The J gene is TRBJ1-1, the V gene TRBV6-5, with D tentatively TRBD1 (6 bases). V was pared by 1 base and J by 3 bases, with 9 bases between. The CDR3 covers 14 residues. Germline assignment: CDR1 MNHEY and CDR2 SVGAGI. The CDR3 sequence: CASSYFEGDTEAFF. CDR3 in DNA: TGTGCCAGCAGTTACTTTGAGGGGGACACTGAAGCTTTCTTT.

The chain couples TRBV6-1 to TRBJ1-1, with 7 bases lining up with TRBD1. Germline lookup yields CDR1 MNHNS and CDR2 SASEGT. The CDR3 consists of 13 residues. Trimming took 3 bases from V and 10 from J; bases not matched to a gene: 8. In nucleotides, the CDR3 is TGTGCCAGCAGTGACCGGGACAGCGGGGGAGCTTTCTTT. This codes for CASSDRDSGGAFF.

V and J are TRBV10-3 and TRBJ2-7; 8 bases are a match to TRBD1. Germline CDR1 is ENHRY and CDR2 is SYGVKD. The V gene end was trimmed by 6 bases and the J gene end by 0 bases; junction bases not matched to a gene: 4. The CDR3 spans 14 residues. The CDR3 spells CAIRGTGRSYEQYF. CDR3 in DNA: TGTGCCATCAGGGGGACAGGCCGCTCCTACGAGCAGTACTTC.

V and J are TRBV7-2 and TRBJ1-2, with a tentative D call TRBD1 (5 bases). Germline V gives CDR1 SGHTA, CDR2 FQGNSA. This CDR3 is built from 13 residues. The V and J ends lost 0 bases and 11 bases respectively, with 13 bases between them. Here the CDR3 DNA reads TGTGCCAGCAGCTTAGCGTCCGGAAGGGGTTACACCTTC. It translates to CASSLASGRGYTF. The full variable domain, completed using reference TRBV7-2 and TRBJ1-2, is GAGVSQSPSNKVTEKGKDVELRCDPISGHTALYWYRQSLGQGLEFLIYFQGNSAPDKSGLPSDRFSAERTGGSVSTLTIQRTQQEDSAVYLCASSLASGRGYTFGSGTRLTVV.

The chain joins TRBV4-2 to TRBJ1-2; TRBD1 matches at 7 bases. The ends lost 1 base at V and 1 base at J; junction bases unmatched: 12. In germline, CDR1 is LGHNA, CDR2 YNFKEQ. This CDR3 spans 18 amino acids. The CDR3 bases are TGTGCCAGCAGCCAAGTTGGTAGGGACAGAGAATTTAACTATGGCTACACCTTC. As protein: CASSQVGRDREFNYGYTF.

V usage is TRBV6-5 and J usage is TRBJ2-7; 9 nucleotides line up with TRBD1. The germline gives CDR1 MNHEY, CDR2 SVGAGI. Unmatched junction bases numbered 9, after V lost 5 bases and J lost 4 bases. The CDR3 spans 15 residues. CDR3 in amino acids: CASSPRTGERYEQYF. The CDR3 coding sequence is TGTGCCAGCAGTCCTAGGACAGGGGAGAGGTACGAGCAGTACTTC.

The chain joins TRBV7-9 to TRBJ2-1, with D possibly matching TRBD1 (6 bases). CDR3 length equals 14 residues. Germline CDR1 and CDR2: SEHNR and FQNEAQ (reference sequence). V was trimmed by 5 bases and J by 0 bases, leaving 8 bases between them. CDR3 DNA sequence: TGTGCCAGCAGCAAGGGGGACTCCTACAATGAGCAGTTCTTC. It specifies CASSKGDSYNEQFF.

The J gene is TRBJ1-6, the V gene TRBV11-3, with D hard to call. The germline V gene has CDR1 SGHNT and CDR2 YENEEA. CDR3 length: 15 residues. The ends were cut back, 0 bases at V and 9 bases at J, with 12 bases in the middle. The CDR3 sequence: CASSLDRGGSSPLHF. The CDR3 DNA reads TGTGCCAGCAGCTTAGATCGAGGAGGGAGTTCACCCCTCCACTTT.

The chain employs TRBV15 and TRBJ1-2, with TRBD1 matching over 9 bases. The junction had 11 bases not matched to a gene; V was cut back by 2 bases and J by 4 bases. The CDR3 sequence is 17 residues long. The V gene's germline CDR1 is LNHNV and CDR2 YYDKDF (reference sequence). The CDR3 DNA follows: TGTGCCACCAGCAGACACGGGACAGGGACATTCCCCTATGGCTACACCTTC. Translated, it gives CATSRHGTGTFPYGYTF.